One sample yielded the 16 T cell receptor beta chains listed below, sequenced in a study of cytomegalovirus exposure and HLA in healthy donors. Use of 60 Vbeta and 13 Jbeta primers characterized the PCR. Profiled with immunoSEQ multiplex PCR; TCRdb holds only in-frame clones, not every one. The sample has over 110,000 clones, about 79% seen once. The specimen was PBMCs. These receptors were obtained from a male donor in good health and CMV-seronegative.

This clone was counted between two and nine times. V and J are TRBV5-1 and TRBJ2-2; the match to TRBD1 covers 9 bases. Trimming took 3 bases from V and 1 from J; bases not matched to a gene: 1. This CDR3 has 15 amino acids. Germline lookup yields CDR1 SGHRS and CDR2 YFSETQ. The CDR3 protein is CASSWGQGNTGELFF. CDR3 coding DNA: TGCGCCAGCAGCTGGGGACAGGGGAACACCGGGGAGCTGTTTTTT. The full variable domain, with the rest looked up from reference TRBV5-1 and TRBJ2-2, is KAGVTQTPRYLIKTRGQQVTLSCSPISGHRSVSWYQQTPGQGLQFLFEYFSETQRNKGNFPGRFSGRQFSNSRSEMNVSTLELGDSALYLCASSWGQGNTGELFFGEGSRLTVL.

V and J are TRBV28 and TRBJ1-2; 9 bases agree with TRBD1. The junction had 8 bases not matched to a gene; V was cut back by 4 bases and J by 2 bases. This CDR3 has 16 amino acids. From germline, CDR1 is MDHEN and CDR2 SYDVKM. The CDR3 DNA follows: TGTGCCAGCAGTTCGCCGCGACAGGGGGGGAACTATGGCTACACCTTC. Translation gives CASSSPRQGGNYGYTF.

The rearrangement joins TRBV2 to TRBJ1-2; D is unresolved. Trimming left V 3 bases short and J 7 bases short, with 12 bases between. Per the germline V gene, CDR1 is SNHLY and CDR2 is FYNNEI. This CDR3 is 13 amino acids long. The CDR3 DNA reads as TGTGCCAGCAGTGATCATGGGAGGAGTGGCTACACCTTC. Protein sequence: CASSDHGRSGYTF.

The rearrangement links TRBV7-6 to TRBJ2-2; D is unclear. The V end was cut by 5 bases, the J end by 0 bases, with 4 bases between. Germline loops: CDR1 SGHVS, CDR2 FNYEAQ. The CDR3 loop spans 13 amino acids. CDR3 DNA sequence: TGTGCCAGCAGCCCCACGAACACCGGGGAGCTGTTTTTT. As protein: CASSPTNTGELFF. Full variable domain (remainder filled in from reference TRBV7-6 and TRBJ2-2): GAGVSQSPRYKVTKRGQDVALRCDPISGHVSLYWYRQALGQGPEFLTYFNYEAQQDKSGLPNDRFSAERPEGSISTLTIQRTEQRDSAMYRCASSPTNTGELFFGEGSRLTVL.

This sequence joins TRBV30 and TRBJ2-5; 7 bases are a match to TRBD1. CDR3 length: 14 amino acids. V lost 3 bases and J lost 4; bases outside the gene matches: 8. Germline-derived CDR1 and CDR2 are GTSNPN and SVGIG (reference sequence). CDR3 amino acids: CAWSSTGLTETQYF. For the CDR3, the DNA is TGTGCCTGGAGCTCGACAGGGCTAACAGAGACCCAGTACTTC.

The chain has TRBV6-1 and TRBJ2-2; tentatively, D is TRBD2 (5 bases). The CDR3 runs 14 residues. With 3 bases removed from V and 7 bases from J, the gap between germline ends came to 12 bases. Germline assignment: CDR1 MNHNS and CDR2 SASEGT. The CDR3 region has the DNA TGTGCCAGCAGTGAGCCGGGGATTGACGGGGAGCTGTTTTTT. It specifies CASSEPGIDGELFF.

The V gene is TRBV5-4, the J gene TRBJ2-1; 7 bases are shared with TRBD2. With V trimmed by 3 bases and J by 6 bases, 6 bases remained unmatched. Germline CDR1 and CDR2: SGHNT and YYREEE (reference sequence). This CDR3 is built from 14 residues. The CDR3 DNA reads TGTGCCAGCAGCTGGAGACTAGCTCCCAATGAGCAGTTCTTC. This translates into CASSWRLAPNEQFF.

The CDR3 region has the DNA TGCGCCAGCAGCTTGGGGGCACAACAAAATGAGCAGTTCTTC. It is translated as CASSLGAQQNEQFF. The chain uses TRBV5-1 and TRBJ2-1; the D is unclear. Germline CDR1 is SGHRS and CDR2 is YFSETQ. CDR3 size: 14 residues. Between the trimmed V and J ends, which lost 0 bases and 7 bases, there was a span of 11 bases. The whole variable domain, filled in from reference TRBV5-1 and TRBJ2-1, reads KAGVTQTPRYLIKTRGQQVTLSCSPISGHRSVSWYQQTPGQGLQFLFEYFSETQRNKGNFPGRFSGRQFSNSRSEMNVSTLELGDSALYLCASSLGAQQNEQFFGPGTRLTVL.

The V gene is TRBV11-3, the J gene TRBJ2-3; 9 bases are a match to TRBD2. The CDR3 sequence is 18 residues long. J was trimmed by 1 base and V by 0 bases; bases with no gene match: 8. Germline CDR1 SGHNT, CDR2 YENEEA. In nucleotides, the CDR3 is TGTGCCAGCAGCTTAGATTGGGCGGGAGGGCCCTGCACAGATACGCAGTATTTT. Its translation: CASSLDWAGGPCTDTQYF.

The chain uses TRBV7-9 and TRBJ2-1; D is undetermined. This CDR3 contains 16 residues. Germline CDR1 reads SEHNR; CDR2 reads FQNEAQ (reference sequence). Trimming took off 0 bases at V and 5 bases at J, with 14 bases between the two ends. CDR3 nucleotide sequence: TGTGCCAGCAGCTTAGCCACCGGTCCGGCGGACAATGAGCAGTTCTTC. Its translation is CASSLATGPADNEQFF.

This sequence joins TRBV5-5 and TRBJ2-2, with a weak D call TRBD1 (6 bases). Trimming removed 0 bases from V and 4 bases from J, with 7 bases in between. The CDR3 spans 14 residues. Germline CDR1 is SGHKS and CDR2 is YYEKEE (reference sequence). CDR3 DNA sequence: TGTGCCAGCAGCTTGGGGGGGCTCACCGGGGAGCTGTTTTTT. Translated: CASSLGGLTGELFF.

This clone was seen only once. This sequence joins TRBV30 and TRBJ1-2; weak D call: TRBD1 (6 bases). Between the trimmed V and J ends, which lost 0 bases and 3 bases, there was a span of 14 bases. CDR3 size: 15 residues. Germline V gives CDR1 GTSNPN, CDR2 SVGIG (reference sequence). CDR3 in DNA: TGTGCCTGGAGTGTACCGGGGGGCTTCTACTATGGCTACACCTTC. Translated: CAWSVPGGFYYGYTF.

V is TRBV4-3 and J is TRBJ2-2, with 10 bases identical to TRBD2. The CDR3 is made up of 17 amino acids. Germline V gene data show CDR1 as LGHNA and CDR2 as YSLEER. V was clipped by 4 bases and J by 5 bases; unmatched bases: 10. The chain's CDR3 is CASSPGASGSETGELFF. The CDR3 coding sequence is TGCGCCAGCAGCCCCGGGGCTAGCGGGAGCGAAACCGGGGAGCTGTTTTTT.

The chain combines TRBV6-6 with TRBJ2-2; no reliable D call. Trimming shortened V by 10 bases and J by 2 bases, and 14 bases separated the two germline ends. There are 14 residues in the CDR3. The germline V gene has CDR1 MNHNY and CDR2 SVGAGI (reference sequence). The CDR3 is CAIRLSLNTGELFF. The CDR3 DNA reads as TGTGCCATCCGGTTGTCATTAAACACCGGGGAGCTGTTTTTT.

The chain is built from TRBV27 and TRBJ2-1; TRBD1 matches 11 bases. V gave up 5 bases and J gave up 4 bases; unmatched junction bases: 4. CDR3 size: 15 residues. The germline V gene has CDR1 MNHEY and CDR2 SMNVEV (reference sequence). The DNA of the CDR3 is TGTGCCAGCAGTACCGGGACAGGGGGGTACAATGAGCAGTTCTTC. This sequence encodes CASSTGTGGYNEQFF.

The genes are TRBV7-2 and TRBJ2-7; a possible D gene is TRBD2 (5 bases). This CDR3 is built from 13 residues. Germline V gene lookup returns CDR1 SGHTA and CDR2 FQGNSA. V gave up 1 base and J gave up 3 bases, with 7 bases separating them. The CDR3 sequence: CASSLGAVYEQYF. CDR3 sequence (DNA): TGTGCCAGCAGCTTAGGAGCGGTCTACGAGCAGTACTTC.